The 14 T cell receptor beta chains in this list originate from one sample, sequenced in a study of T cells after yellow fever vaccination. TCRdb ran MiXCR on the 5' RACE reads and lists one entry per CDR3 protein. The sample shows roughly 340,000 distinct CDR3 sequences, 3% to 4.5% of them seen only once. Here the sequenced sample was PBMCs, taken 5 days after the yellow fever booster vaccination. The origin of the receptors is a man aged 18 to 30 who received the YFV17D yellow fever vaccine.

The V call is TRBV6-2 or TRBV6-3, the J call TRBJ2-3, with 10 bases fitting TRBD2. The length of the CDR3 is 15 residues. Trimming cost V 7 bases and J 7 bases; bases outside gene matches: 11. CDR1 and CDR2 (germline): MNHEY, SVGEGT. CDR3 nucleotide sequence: TGTGCCAGCACCCCGGGACTAGCGTACCCCTATACGCAGTATTTT. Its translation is CASTPGLAYPYTQYF.

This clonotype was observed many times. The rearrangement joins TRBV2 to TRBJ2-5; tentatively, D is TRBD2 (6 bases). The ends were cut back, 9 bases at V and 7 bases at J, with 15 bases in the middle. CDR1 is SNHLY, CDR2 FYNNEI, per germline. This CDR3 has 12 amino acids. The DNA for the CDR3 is TGTGCCAGGGGACTCGCCTTAGGGACCCAGTACTTC. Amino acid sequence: CARGLALGTQYF.

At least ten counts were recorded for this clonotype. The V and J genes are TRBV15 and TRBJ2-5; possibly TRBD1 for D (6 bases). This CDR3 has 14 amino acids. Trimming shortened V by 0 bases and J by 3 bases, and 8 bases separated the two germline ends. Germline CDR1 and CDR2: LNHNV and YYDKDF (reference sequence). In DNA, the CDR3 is TGTGCCACCAGCAGAGAGGACAGAAAAGAGACCCAGTACTTC. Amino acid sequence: CATSREDRKETQYF.

This chain's CDR3 is CASSPFLSNEKLFF. As DNA, the CDR3 is TGCGCCAGCAGCCCCTTCCTCTCTAATGAAAAACTGTTTTTT. The rearrangement uses TRBV4-3 and TRBJ1-4; D gene unclear. Germline-derived CDR1 and CDR2 are LGHNA and YSLEER. This CDR3 is 14 amino acids long. V was trimmed by 4 bases and J by 3 bases, leaving 9 bases between them.

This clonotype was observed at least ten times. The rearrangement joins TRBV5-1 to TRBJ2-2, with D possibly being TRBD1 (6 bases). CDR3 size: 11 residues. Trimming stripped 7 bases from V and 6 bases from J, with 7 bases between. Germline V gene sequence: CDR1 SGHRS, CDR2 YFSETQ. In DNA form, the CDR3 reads TGCGCCAGCTGGACAGCCGGGGAGCTGTTTTTT. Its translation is CASWTAGELFF. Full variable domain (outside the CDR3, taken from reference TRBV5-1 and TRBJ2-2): KAGVTQTPRYLIKTRGQQVTLSCSPISGHRSVSWYQQTPGQGLQFLFEYFSETQRNKGNFPGRFSGRQFSNSRSEMNVSTLELGDSALYLCASWTAGELFFGEGSRLTVL.

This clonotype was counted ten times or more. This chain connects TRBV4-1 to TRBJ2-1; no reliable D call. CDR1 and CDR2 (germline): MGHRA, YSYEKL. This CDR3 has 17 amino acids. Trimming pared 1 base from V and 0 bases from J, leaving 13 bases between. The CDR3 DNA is TGCGCCAGCAGCCAAGTTTCTTCCATGCGCTCCTACAATGAGCAGTTCTTC. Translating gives CASSQVSSMRSYNEQFF.

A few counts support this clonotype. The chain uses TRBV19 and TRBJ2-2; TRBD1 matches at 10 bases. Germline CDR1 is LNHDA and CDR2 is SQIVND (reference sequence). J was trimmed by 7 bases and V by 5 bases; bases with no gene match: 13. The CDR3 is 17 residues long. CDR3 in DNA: TGTGCCAGTAGTTCACCCCTGGGACAGGGGTTGGACGGGGAGCTGTTTTTT. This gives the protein CASSSPLGQGLDGELFF. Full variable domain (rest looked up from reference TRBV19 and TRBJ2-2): DGGITQSPKYLFRKEGQNVTLSCEQNLNHDAMYWYRQDPGQGLRLIYYSQIVNDFQKGDIAEGYSVSREKKESFPLTVTSAQKNPTAFYLCASSSPLGQGLDGELFFGEGSRLTVL.

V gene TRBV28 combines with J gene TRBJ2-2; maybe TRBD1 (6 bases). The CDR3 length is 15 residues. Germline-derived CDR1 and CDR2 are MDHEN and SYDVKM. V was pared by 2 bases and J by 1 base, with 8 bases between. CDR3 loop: CASSLQGMNTGELFF. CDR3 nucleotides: TGTGCCAGCAGTTTACAGGGGATGAACACCGGGGAGCTGTTTTTT.

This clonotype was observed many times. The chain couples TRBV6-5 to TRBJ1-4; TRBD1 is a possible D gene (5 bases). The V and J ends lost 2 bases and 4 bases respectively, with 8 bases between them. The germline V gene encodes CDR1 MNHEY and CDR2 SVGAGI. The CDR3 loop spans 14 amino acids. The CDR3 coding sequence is TGTGCCAGCAGTTACACGGGGCTTAATGAAAAACTGTTTTTT. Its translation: CASSYTGLNEKLFF.

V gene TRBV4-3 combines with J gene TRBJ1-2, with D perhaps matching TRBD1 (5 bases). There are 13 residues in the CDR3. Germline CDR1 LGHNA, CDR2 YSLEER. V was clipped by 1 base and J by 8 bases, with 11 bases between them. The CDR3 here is CASSQGQGRGYTF. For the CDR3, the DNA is TGCGCCAGCAGCCAAGGTCAGGGTCGCGGCTACACCTTC.

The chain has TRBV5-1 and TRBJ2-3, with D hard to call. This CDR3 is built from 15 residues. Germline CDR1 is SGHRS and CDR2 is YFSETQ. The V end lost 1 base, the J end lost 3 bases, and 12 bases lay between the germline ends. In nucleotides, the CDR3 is TGCGCCAGCAGCTTGTCACCATCACGTACAGATACGCAGTATTTT. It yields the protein CASSLSPSRTDTQYF.

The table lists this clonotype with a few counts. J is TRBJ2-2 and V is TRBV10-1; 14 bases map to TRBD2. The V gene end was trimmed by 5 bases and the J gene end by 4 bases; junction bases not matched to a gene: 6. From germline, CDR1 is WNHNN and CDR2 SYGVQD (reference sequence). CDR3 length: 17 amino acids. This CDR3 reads CASSPGLAGATTGELFF. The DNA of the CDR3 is TGCGCCAGCAGTCCGGGACTAGCGGGGGCCACCACCGGGGAGCTGTTTTTT.

The CDR3 loop reads CASSFAGASNYGYTF. For the CDR3, the DNA is TGTGCCAGCAGTTTTGCGGGGGCTTCCAACTATGGCTACACCTTC. V and J are TRBV27 and TRBJ1-2; TRBD1 might be the D (6 bases). Germline V lookup: CDR1 MNHEY, CDR2 SMNVEV (reference sequence). Trimming cost V 3 bases and J 2 bases, with 13 bases left between them. The CDR3 spans 15 residues.

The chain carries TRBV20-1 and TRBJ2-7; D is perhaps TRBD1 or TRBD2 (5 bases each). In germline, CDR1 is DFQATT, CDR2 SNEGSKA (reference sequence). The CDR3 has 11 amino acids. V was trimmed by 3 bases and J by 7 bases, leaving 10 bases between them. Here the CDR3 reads CSASWGGEQYV. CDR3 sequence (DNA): TGCAGTGCTAGTTGGGGCGGGGAGCAGTACGTC.